The rows below give T cell receptor beta chains drawn from one sample of a study of blood T cell repertoires in COVID-19. The method was immunoSEQ multiplex PCR; TCRdb's version includes in-frame clones alone and lacks a portion of them. This table holds roughly 520,000 clones, over 75% found once. Input material: PBMCs or T cells enriched from blood (not recorded which). The receptor set was obtained from a woman in her thirties or forties who had recovered from COVID-19. CDR3s include the opening cysteine and the closing phenylalanine or tryptophan. A D gene is named only where the DNA matches it firmly. Part of the rows lack a size; the others show once, few, many or a class for expanded clones.

clone_size d_call j_call v_call cdr3_nt cdr3_aa
NA NA TRBJ1-4 TRBV19 TGTGCCAGTAGTATGTCAGGCAATGTCGATTTT CASSMSGNVDF
NA TRBD2 TRBJ2-1 TRBV6-4 TGTGCCAGCAGTGAAAGACTAGCGGGTGGGGAGCAGTTCTTC CASSERLAGGEQFF
once NA TRBJ2-7 TRBV6-5 TGTGCCAGCAGTTACGGTACTGGAGGTACCTACGAGCAGTACTTC CASSYGTGGTYEQYF
NA NA TRBJ1-2 TRBV30 TGTGCCTGGAGTGGACTAGGGGACTATGGCTACACCTTC CAWSGLGDYGYTF
NA NA TRBJ1-3 TRBV19 TGTGCCAGTAGTTTAAGGGGCAGGGTAGCTGGAAACACCATATATTTT CASSLRGRVAGNTIYF
NA TRBD1 TRBJ1-1 TRBV4-3 TGCGCCAGCAGCCAAGAGCCAGGGGGCCAGTGGACTGAAGCTTTCTTT CASSQEPGGQWTEAFF
NA NA TRBJ1-1 TRBV19 TGTGCCAGTAGTTTCAGGGGCGAGGAAGCTTTCTTT CASSFRGEEAFF
NA NA TRBJ2-2 TRBV12-3/TRBV12-4 TGTGCCAGCAGTTTCGCGGGTTCCGGGGAGCTGTTTTTT CASSFAGSGELFF
NA TRBD2 TRBJ2-1 TRBV9 TGTGCCAGCAGCGTAGGCGGGGGCTCCTACAATGAGCAGTTCTTC CASSVGGGSYNEQFF
NA NA TRBJ1-3 TRBV4-3 TGCGCCAGCAGCCAAACCAGGGGTTCTGGAAACACCATATATTTT CASSQTRGSGNTIYF
NA TRBD2 TRBJ2-5 TRBV4-3 TGCGCCAGCAGCCAAGCTACTAGCGGGAGTGAGACCCAGTACTTC CASSQATSGSETQYF
NA TRBD2 TRBJ2-1 TRBV19 TGTGCCAGTAGTATTGGCGGGAGTACGGGCGTAAATGAGCAGTTCTTC CASSIGGSTGVNEQFF